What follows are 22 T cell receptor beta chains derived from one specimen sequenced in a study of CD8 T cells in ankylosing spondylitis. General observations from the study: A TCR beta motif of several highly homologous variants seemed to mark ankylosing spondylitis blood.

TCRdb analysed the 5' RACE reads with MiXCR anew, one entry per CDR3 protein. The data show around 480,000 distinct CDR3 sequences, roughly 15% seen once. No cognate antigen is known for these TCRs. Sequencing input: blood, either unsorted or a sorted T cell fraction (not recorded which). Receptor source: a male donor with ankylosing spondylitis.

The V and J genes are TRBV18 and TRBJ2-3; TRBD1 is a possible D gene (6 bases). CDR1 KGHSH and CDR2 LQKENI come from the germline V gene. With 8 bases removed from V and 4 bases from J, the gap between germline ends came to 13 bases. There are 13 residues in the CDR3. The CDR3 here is CASRAPGADTQYF. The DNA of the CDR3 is TGTGCCAGCAGAGCTCCAGGGGCAGATACGCAGTATTTT.

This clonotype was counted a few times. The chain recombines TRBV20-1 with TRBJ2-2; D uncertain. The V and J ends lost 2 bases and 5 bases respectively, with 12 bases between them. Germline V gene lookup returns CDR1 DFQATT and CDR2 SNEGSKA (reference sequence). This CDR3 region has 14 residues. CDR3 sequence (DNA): TGCAGTGCTAGATCCCCCCAAAGGACCGGGGAGCTGTTTTTT. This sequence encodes CSARSPQRTGELFF.

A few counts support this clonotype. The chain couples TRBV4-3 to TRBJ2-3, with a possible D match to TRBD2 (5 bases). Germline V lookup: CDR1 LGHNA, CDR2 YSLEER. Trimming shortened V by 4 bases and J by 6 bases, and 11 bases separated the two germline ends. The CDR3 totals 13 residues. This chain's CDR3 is CASSLQPGDTQYF. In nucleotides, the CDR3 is TGCGCCAGCAGCCTCCAACCGGGGGATACGCAGTATTTT.

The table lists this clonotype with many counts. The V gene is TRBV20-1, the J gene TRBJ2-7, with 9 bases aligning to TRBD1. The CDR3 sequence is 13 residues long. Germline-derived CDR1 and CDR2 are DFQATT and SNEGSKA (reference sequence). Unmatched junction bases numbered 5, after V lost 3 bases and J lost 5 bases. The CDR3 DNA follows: TGCAGTGCTAGGGACAGGGGAATGGACGAGCAGTACTTC. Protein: CSARDRGMDEQYF.

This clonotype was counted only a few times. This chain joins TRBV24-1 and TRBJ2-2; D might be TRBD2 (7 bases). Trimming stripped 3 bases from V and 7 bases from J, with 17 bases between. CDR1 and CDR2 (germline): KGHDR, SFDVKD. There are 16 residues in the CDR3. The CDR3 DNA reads TGTGCCACCAGTGATCGATTGGGGGGGCGAGTCGGGGAGCTGTTTTTT. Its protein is CATSDRLGGRVGELFF.

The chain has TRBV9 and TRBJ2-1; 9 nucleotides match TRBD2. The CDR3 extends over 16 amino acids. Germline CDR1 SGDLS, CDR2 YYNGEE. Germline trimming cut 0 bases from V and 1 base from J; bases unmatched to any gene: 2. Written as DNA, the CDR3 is TGTGCCAGCAGCGTAGCTAGCGGGACGTCCTACAATGAGCAGTTCTTC. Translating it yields CASSVASGTSYNEQFF. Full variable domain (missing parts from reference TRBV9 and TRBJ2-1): DSGVTQTPKHLITATGQRVTLRCSPRSGDLSVYWYQQSLDQGLQFLIQYYNGEERAKGNILERFSAQQFPDLHSELNLSSLELGDSALYFCASSVASGTSYNEQFFGPGTRLTVL.

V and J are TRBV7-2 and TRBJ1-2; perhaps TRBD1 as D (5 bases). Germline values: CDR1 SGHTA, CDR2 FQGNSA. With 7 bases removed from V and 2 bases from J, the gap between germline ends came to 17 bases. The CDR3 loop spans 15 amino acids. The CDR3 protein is CASNPRGGSNYGYTF. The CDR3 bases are TGTGCCAGCAATCCCCGCGGGGGTAGCAACTATGGCTACACCTTC. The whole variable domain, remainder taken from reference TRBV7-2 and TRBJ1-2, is GAGVSQSPSNKVTEKGKDVELRCDPISGHTALYWYRQSLGQGLEFLIYFQGNSAPDKSGLPSDRFSAERTGGSVSTLTIQRTQQEDSAVYLCASNPRGGSNYGYTFGSGTRLTVV.

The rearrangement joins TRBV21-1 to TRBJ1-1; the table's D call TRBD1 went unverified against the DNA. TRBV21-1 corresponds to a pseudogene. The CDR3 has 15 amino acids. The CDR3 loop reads CASSKLGAVNTEAFF. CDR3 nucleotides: TGTGCCAGCAGCAAATTGGGGGCCGTGAACACTGAAGCTTTCTTT.

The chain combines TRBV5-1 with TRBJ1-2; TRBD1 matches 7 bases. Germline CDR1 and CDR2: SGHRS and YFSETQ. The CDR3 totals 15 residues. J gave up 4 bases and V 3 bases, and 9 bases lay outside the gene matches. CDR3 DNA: TGCGCCAGCAGCTCGGAGGCAGGGGGGTCCTATGGCTACACCTTC. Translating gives CASSSEAGGSYGYTF.

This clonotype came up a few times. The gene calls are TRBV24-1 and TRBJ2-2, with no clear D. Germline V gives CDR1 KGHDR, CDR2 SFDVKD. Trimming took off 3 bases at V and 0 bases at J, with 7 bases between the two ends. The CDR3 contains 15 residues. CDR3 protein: CATSDPTANTGELFF. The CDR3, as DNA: TGTGCCACCAGTGATCCCACCGCGAACACCGGGGAGCTGTTTTTT.

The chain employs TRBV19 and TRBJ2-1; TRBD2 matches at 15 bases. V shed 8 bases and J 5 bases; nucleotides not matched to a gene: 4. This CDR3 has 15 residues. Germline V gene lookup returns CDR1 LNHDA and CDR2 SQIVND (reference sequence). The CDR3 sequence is CASSGLAGGNNEQFF. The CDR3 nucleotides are TGTGCCAGTTCAGGACTAGCGGGAGGGAACAATGAGCAGTTCTTC.

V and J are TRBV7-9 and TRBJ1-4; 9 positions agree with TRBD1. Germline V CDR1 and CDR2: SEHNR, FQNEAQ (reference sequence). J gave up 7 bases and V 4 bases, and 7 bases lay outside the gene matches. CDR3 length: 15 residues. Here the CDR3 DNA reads TGTGCCAGCAGCTCAGACGACAGGGGGATTGAAAAACTGTTTTTT. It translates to CASSSDDRGIEKLFF.

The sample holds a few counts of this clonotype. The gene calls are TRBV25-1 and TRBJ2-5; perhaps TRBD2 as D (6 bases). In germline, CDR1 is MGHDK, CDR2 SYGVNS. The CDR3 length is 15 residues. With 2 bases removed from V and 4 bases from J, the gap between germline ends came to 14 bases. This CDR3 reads CASSEGGSASETQYF. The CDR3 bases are TGTGCCAGCAGTGAAGGGGGGTCAGCTTCAGAGACCCAGTACTTC.

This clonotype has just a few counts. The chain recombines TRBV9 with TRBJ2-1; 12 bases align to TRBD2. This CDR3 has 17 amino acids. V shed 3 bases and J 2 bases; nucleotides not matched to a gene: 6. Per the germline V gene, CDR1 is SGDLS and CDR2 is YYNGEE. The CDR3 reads CASSARLAGVAYNEQFF. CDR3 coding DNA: TGTGCCAGCAGCGCAAGACTAGCGGGAGTGGCCTACAATGAGCAGTTCTTC. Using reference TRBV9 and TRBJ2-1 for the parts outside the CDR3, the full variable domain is DSGVTQTPKHLITATGQRVTLRCSPRSGDLSVYWYQQSLDQGLQFLIQYYNGEERAKGNILERFSAQQFPDLHSELNLSSLELGDSALYFCASSARLAGVAYNEQFFGPGTRLTVL.

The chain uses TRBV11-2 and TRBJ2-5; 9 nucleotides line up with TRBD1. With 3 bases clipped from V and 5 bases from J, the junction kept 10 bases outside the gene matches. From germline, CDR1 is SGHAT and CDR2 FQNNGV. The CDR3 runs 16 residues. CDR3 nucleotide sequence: TGTGCCAGCAGCTTCCGATTGGGGACAGGGAGGGAGACCCAGTACTTC. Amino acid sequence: CASSFRLGTGRETQYF.

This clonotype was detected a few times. This CDR3 is CASSQDKGNGNEKLFF. As DNA, the CDR3 is TGCGCCAGCAGCCAAGATAAGGGAAACGGGAATGAAAAACTGTTTTTT. This chain links TRBV4-3 with TRBJ1-4; no clear D gene. Germline V gene data show CDR1 as LGHNA and CDR2 as YSLEER. The V and J ends lost 0 bases and 5 bases respectively, with 13 bases between them. The CDR3 sequence is 16 residues long.

CDR3 in DNA: TGCAGCGTTCCCTCGGGACTAGCGGGCGGTGAGCAGTTCTTC. Translated: CSVPSGLAGGEQFF. This chain links TRBV29-1 with TRBJ2-1; 12 bases align to TRBD2. Germline CDR1 is SQVTM and CDR2 is ANQGSEA. Trimming took 5 bases from V and 9 from J; bases not matched to a gene: 8. The CDR3 covers 14 residues.

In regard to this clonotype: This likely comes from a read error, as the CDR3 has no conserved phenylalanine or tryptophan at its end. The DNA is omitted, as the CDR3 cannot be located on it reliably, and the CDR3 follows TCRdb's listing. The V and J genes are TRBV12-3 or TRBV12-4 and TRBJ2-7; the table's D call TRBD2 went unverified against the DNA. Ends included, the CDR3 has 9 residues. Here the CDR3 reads CASSFGGPD.

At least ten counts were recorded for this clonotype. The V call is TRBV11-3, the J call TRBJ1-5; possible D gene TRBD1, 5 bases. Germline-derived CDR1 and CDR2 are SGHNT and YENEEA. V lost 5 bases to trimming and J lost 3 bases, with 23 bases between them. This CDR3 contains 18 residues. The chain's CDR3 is CASSTGSRGPVDNQPQHF. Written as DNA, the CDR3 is TGTGCCAGCAGCACGGGGTCCCGGGGACCCGTCGACAATCAGCCCCAGCATTTT.

The CDR3 DNA sequence: TGTGCCAGTAGTACTAGCGGGACCACAGAGACCCAGTACTTC. Translated: CASSTSGTTETQYF. The V gene is TRBV19, the J gene TRBJ2-5, with 9 bases that match TRBD2. The V gene's germline CDR1 is LNHDA and CDR2 SQIVND (reference sequence). With V trimmed by 4 bases and J by 4 bases, 4 bases remained unmatched. The CDR3 consists of 14 residues. Complete variable domain (other parts from reference TRBV19 and TRBJ2-5): DGGITQSPKYLFRKEGQNVTLSCEQNLNHDAMYWYRQDPGQGLRLIYYSQIVNDFQKGDIAEGYSVSREKKESFPLTVTSAQKNPTAFYLCASSTSGTTETQYFGPGTRLLVL.

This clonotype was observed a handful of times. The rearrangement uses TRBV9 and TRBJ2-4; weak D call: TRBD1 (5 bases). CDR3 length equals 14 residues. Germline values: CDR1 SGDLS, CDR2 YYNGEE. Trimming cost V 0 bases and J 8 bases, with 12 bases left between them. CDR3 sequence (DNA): TGTGCCAGCAGCGTAGGGGCAGGGTTGGACATTCAGTACTTC. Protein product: CASSVGAGLDIQYF. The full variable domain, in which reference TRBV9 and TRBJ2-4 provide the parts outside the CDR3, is DSGVTQTPKHLITATGQRVTLRCSPRSGDLSVYWYQQSLDQGLQFLIQYYNGEERAKGNILERFSAQQFPDLHSELNLSSLELGDSALYFCASSVGAGLDIQYFGAGTRLSVL.

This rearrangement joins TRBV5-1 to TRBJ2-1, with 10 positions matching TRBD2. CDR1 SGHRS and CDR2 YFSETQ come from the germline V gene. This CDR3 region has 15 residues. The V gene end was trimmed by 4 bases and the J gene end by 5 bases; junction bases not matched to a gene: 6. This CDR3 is CASSPTSGENNEQFF. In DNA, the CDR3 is TGCGCCAGCAGCCCCACTAGCGGGGAAAACAATGAGCAGTTCTTC.